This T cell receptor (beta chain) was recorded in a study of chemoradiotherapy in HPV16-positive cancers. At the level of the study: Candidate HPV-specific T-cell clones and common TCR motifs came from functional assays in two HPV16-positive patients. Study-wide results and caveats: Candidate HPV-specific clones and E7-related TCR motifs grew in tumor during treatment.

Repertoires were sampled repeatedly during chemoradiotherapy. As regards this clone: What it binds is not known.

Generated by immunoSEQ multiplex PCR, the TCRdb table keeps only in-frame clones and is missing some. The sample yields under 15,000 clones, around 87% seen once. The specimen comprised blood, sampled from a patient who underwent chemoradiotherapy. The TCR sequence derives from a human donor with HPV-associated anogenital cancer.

In DNA, the CDR3 is TGTGCCAGCAGCGAAGGGACTAGCGGGGGATGGGAGCAGTACTTC. It codes for CASSEGTSGGWEQYF. The chain links TRBV7-8 to TRBJ2-7, with TRBD2 matching 14 bases. The CDR3 consists of 15 residues. Germline V gene sequence: CDR1 SGHVS, CDR2 FQNEAQ. Trimming took 5 bases from V and 7 from J; bases not matched to a gene: 7.